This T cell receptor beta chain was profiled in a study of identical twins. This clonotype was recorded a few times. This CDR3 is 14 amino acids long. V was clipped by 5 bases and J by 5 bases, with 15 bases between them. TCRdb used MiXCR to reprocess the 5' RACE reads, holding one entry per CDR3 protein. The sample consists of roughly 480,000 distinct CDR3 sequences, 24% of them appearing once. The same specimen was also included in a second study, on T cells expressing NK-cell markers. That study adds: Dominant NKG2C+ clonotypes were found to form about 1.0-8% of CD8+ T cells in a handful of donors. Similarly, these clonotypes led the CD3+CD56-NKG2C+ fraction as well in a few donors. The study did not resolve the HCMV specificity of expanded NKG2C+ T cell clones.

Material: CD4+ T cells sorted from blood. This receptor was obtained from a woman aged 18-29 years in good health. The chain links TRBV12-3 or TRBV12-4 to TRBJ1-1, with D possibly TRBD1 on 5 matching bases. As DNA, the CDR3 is TGTGCCAGCAGTGGCAGGGCGGCGAGGACTGAAGCTTTCTTT. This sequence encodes CASSGRAARTEAFF.